What follows are 16 T cell receptor beta chains derived from one specimen sequenced in a study of blood T cell repertoires in COVID-19 (TCRdb year 2020). Libraries were built with the immunoSEQ multiplex PCR assay. Held by TCRdb, this immuneACCESS table contains in-frame sequences only and omits some clones. Under half of the omission traces to an unresolved V gene where checked; the cause of the rest is unknown. The sample contains approximately 150,000 clones, more than 65% of them found a single time. The ten largest clones represent about a tenth of the sample. Sequencing used peripheral blood. These receptors all stem from a man in his 70s with active or convalescent COVID-19.

About this clone itself: At one boundary the junction diverges from the germline segment, which might be a read error. CDR3 coding DNA: TGCGCCAGCGGCTTAACTGGACAGGGGAACACTGAAGCTTTCTTT. Its translation: CASGLTGQGNTEAFF. This chain connects TRBV5-1 to TRBJ1-1; 8 positions match TRBD1. The CDR3 consists of 15 residues. Per germline, CDR1 SGHRS and CDR2 YFSETQ.

This sequence joins TRBV28 and TRBJ2-7; 12 bases align to TRBD2. Germline V gives CDR1 MDHEN, CDR2 SYDVKM. The trim removed 3 bases at V and 5 bases at J, leaving 8 bases unmatched. The CDR3 totals 16 residues. CDR3 coding DNA: TGTGCCAGCAGTTTGGTTCTAGCGGGAGGGCTTGACGAGCAGTACTTC. Protein: CASSLVLAGGLDEQYF.

As DNA, the CDR3 is TGTGCCAGCACCCCACTCGGGGAAAGCAATCAGCCCCAGCATTTT. Translating gives CASTPLGESNQPQHF. The chain joins TRBV6-6 to TRBJ1-5; unclear D gene. Between the trimmed V and J ends, which lost 7 bases and 1 base, there was a span of 14 bases. Per germline, CDR1 MNHNY and CDR2 SVGAGI (reference sequence). The CDR3 is 15 residues long.

The chain's CDR3 is CASSEAGVGGYTF. The CDR3 nucleotides are TGCGCCAGCAGTGAAGCAGGGGTAGGGGGCTACACCTTC. The rearrangement links TRBV10-2 to TRBJ1-2; D may be TRBD1 (6 bases). The CDR3 runs to 13 residues. Trimming left V 3 bases short and J 8 bases short, with 13 bases between. The germline V gene has CDR1 WSHSY and CDR2 SAAADI.

This chain joins TRBV12-3 or TRBV12-4 and TRBJ2-1; D is possibly TRBD1 (5 bases). The CDR3 covers 13 residues. V lost 6 bases to trimming and J lost 7 bases, with 13 bases between them. The CDR3 spells CASSRVPINEQFF. DNA for the CDR3: TGTGCCAGCAGCAGGGTCCCTATTAATGAGCAGTTCTTC.

V is TRBV30 and J is TRBJ1-5; D is perhaps TRBD1 (6 bases). This CDR3 spans 15 amino acids. CDR1 is GTSNPN and CDR2 is SVGIG in the germline V gene (reference sequence). V lost 5 bases and J lost 2, with 16 bases in between. The CDR3 DNA reads as TGTGCCTGGTCGGGGGGCGCCGTCCGCAATCAGCCCCAGCATTTT. It specifies CAWSGGAVRNQPQHF.

The CDR3 loop is CASSSVTGARTARGEQYF. CDR3 DNA sequence: TGTGCCAGCAGCAGCGTGACCGGCGCCCGAACCGCCCGAGGCGAGCAGTACTTC. The chain has TRBV7-8 and TRBJ2-7; D remains ambiguous. This CDR3 is 18 amino acids long. Trimming left V 5 bases short and J 6 bases short, with 29 bases between. Germline CDR1 reads SGHVS; CDR2 reads FQNEAQ.

The count of this clone is one. The V call is TRBV6-5, the J call TRBJ1-1, with 8 bases identical to TRBD1. The germline V gene has CDR1 MNHEY and CDR2 SVGAGI. The trim removed 6 bases at V and 5 bases at J, leaving 5 bases unmatched. The CDR3 length is 13 residues. CDR3 region: CASSWDRRTEAFF. For the CDR3, the DNA is TGTGCCAGCAGCTGGGACAGGAGAACTGAAGCTTTCTTT.

The V call is TRBV11-2, the J call TRBJ1-2, with 10 bases identical to TRBD1. This CDR3 is built from 15 residues. J lost 5 bases, V lost 4 bases, and 7 bases had no gene match. Per germline, CDR1 SGHAT and CDR2 FQNNGV. CDR3 sequence reads: CASSSGQGKRYGYTF. The CDR3 DNA is TGTGCCAGCAGCTCGGGACAGGGGAAACGGTATGGCTACACCTTC.

This sequence joins TRBV18 and TRBJ2-7; TRBD1 agrees at 9 bases. Germline V gives CDR1 KGHSH, CDR2 LQKENI. The CDR3 length is 15 residues. V lost 3 bases to trimming and J lost 7 bases; unmatched junction nucleotides: 10. DNA for the CDR3: TGTGCCAGCTCACCCCGACAGGGGGTTTTGAGGGAGCAGTACTTC. The encoded protein is CASSPRQGVLREQYF. Full variable domain (outside the CDR3, taken from reference TRBV18 and TRBJ2-7): NAGVMQNPRHLVRRRGQEARLRCSPMKGHSHVYWYRQLPEEGLKFMVYLQKENIIDESGMPKERFSAEFPKEGPSILRIQQVVRGDSAAYFCASSPRQGVLREQYFGPGTRLTVT.

The chain joins TRBV27 to TRBJ2-4; 12 bases are shared with TRBD2. Germline V gene data show CDR1 as MNHEY and CDR2 as SMNVEV (reference sequence). V shed 4 bases and J 5 bases; nucleotides not matched to a gene: 9. CDR3 length: 17 residues. The CDR3 DNA is TGTGCCAGCAGTTCCCCTAGCGGGAGGGCCCTGGAAAACATTCAGTACTTC. Amino acids: CASSSPSGRALENIQYF.

The rearrangement uses TRBV7-2 and TRBJ1-1; 7 bases line up with TRBD1. The CDR3 covers 14 residues. Germline V gene data show CDR1 as SGHTA and CDR2 as FQGNSA. J was trimmed by 1 base and V by 6 bases; bases with no gene match: 5. Written as DNA, the CDR3 is TGTGCCAGCAGGAAGACAGGGCGGAACACTGAAGCTTTCTTT. Encoded protein: CASRKTGRNTEAFF.

The V and J genes are TRBV6-2 or TRBV6-3 and TRBJ2-7; D is possibly TRBD1 (6 bases). The CDR3 sequence is 13 residues long. The V gene's germline CDR1 is MNHEY and CDR2 SVGEGT. Trimming removed 5 bases from V and 7 bases from J, with 15 bases in between. CDR3 amino acids: CASSRTTGTEQYF. Written as DNA, the CDR3 is TGTGCCAGCAGTCGCACAACGGGGACAGAGCAGTACTTC.

This clone has only one observation. This chain joins TRBV6-5 and TRBJ2-4, with a weak D call TRBD2 (5 bases). Trimming took 7 bases from V and 3 from J, leaving 10 bases between them. The CDR3 covers 13 residues. Germline lookup yields CDR1 MNHEY and CDR2 SVGAGI. CDR3 coding DNA: TGTGCCAGCAAACCGGGGAGCAAAAACATTCAGTACTTC. Its protein is CASKPGSKNIQYF.

This chain connects TRBV18 to TRBJ1-1; tentatively, D is TRBD1 (5 bases). The CDR3 is 14 amino acids. Germline values: CDR1 KGHSH, CDR2 LQKENI. V was trimmed by 1 base and J by 2 bases, leaving 8 bases between them. CDR3 DNA: TGTGCCAGCTCACCACAGGGGCGAAACACTGAAGCTTTCTTT. Encoded protein: CASSPQGRNTEAFF.

The V gene is TRBV28, the J gene TRBJ1-3; possible D gene TRBD1, 5 bases. Germline V lookup: CDR1 MDHEN, CDR2 SYDVKM. This CDR3 spans 13 amino acids. Trimming removed 6 bases from V and 1 base from J, with 7 bases in between. Written as DNA, the CDR3 is TGTGCCAGCAGGGGGGGGTCTGGAAACACCATATATTTT. Translated, it gives CASRGGSGNTIYF.